This TCR beta chain was recorded in a study of T cell responses to AZD1222 COVID-19 vaccine. Regarding the study as a whole: Baseline seropositives among AZD1222 recipients totaled only five to seven. Donor demographics were predominantly white British with a female majority; clonal diversity may be underestimated. Repertoire sampling happened only post peak T cell response. Unmutated variant regions reportedly attract nearly half of all spike-specific TCRs.

Method: immunoSEQ multiplex PCR; TCRdb's copy keeps in-frame clones and lacks some. The sample records around 90,000 clones, about 88% being singletons. Of note for this clone: Its target is unknown.

Germline-derived CDR1 and CDR2 are ENHRY and SYGVKD. CDR3 length equals 13 residues. This clonotype was sampled from an adult in good health. Sequencing used peripheral blood, obtained on day 0 of AZD1222 vaccination. This chain connects TRBV10-3 to TRBJ2-1; 9 positions agree with TRBD1. The CDR3 nucleotides are TGTTCCGGAGGGGGACAGGGTAGCAATGAGCAGTTCTTC. Translation: CSGGGQGSNEQFF.